This T cell receptor beta chain was identified during a study of cytomegalovirus exposure and HLA in healthy donors. The overall study: Genotyping of about 400 donors showed that around 85% belonged to the Caucasian-associated ancestry cluster.

The study ran its PCR with 60 Vbeta and 13 Jbeta primers. Measured with immunoSEQ multiplex PCR; TCRdb has only the in-frame clones, and not every one. Of about 130,000 clones in the sample, about 11% were seen once. Study findings and constraints: TCR beta V segments were, for the most part, productive about 87% or about 30% of the time in an earlier analysis. The CMV antigen specificity of a few CMV-associated chains was confirmed through in vitro analysis.

This clone has only a few counts. Its cognate antigen is unknown. CDR1 is SGHVS and CDR2 is FQNEAQ in the germline V gene. There are 16 residues in the CDR3. The V gene lost 4 bases and the J gene lost 4 bases, with 17 bases spanning the gap. The TCR comes from a woman in her late teens or twenties in good health and CMV-seropositive. The specimen sequenced was PBMCs. The chain carries TRBV7-8 and TRBJ1-5; D is unclear. The CDR3 DNA reads TGTGCCAGCAGCTCCGTACGATCCCTCGCGAATCAGCCCCAGCATTTT. This encodes CASSSVRSLANQPQHF.